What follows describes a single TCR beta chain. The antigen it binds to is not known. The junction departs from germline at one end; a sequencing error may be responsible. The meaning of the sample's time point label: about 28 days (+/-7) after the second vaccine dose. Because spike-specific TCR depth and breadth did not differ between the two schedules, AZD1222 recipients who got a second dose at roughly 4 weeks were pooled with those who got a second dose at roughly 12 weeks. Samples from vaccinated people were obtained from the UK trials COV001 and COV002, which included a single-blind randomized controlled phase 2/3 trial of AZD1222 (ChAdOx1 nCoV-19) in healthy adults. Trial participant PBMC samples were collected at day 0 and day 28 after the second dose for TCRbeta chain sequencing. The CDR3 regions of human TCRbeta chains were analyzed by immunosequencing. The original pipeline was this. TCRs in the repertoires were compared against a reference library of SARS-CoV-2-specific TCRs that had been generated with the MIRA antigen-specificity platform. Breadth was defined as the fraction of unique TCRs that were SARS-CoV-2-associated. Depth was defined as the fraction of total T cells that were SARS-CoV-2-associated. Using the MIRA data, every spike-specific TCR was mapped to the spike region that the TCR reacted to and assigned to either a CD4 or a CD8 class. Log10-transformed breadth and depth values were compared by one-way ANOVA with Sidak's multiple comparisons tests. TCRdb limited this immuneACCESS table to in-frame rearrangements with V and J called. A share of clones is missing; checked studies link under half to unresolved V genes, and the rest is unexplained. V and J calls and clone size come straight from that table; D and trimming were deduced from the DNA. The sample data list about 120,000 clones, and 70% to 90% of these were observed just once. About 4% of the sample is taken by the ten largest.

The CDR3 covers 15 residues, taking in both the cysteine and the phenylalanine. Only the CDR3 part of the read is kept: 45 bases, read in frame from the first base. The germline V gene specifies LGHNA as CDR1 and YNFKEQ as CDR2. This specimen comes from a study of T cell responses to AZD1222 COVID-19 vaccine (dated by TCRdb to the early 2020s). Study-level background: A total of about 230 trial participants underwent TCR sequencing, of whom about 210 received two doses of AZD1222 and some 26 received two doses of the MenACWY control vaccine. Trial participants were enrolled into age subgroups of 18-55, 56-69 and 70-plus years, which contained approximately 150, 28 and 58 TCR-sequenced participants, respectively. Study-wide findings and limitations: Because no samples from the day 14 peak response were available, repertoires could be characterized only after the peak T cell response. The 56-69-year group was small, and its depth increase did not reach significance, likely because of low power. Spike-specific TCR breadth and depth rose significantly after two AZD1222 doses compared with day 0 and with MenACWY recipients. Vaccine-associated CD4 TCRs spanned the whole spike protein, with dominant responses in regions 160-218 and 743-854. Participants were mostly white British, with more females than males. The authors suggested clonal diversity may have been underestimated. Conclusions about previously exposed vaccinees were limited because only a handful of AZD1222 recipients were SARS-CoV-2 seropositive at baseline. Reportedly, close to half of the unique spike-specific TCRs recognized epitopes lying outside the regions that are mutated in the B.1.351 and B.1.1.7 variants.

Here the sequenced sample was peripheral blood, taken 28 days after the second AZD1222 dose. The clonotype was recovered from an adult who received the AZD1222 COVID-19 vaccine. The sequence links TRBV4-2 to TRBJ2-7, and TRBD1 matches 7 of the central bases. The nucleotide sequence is TGTGCCAGCAGCCAGCCCGGGACAGACTACTACCAGCAGTACTTC. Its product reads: CASSQPGTDYYQQYF.